These 16 T cell receptor beta chains were sequenced from one sample in a study of CD8+CD57+ T cells in acquired aplastic anemia. According to the study, genomic DNA was the template for TCR beta VDJ and CDR3 profiling. TCRdb passed the reads through MiXCR, listing each CDR3 protein once. This table has about 190,000 distinct CDR3 sequences, approximately 48% appearing once. CD8+CD57+ cell expansion had been shown by flow cytometry in patients chosen for sequencing. The sequenced material came from sorted CD4+, CD8+, or CD8+CD57+ T cells (not recorded which) from PBMCs. The receptors were gathered from a human donor with aplastic anemia.

This clonotype was picked up many times. The V and J genes are TRBV25-1 and TRBJ2-5; 10 bases fit TRBD2. Germline CDR1 reads MGHDK; CDR2 reads SYGVNS. J gave up 5 bases and V 5 bases, and 5 bases lay outside the gene matches. The CDR3 contains 14 residues. The CDR3 nucleotides read TGTGCCAGCAGTTCTAGCGGGAGTCCGGAGACCCAGTACTTC. Its protein product is CASSSSGSPETQYF.

The chain combines TRBV20-1 with TRBJ1-5; D is undetermined. In germline, CDR1 is DFQATT, CDR2 SNEGSKA (reference sequence). The CDR3 spans 14 residues. Trimming removed 5 bases at V and 4 bases at J, with 15 bases between. In nucleotides, the CDR3 is TGCAGTGCTCGACCAGGAGCCTCAAATCAGCCCCAGCATTTT. It codes for CSARPGASNQPQHF.

This clonotype was observed once. Mismatch with germline at one junction end may stem from a read error. The chain uses TRBV24-1 and TRBJ2-7; 9 positions match TRBD2. The V gene's germline CDR1 is KGHDR and CDR2 SFDVKD. The CDR3 has 14 residues. CDR3 nucleotides: TGTGCCGCCAGTGACCCCGGGACAGCGGGGGGGCAGTACTTC. Amino acids: CAASDPGTAGGQYF.

This CDR3 is CSAVGTSGRGEQYF. CDR3 sequence (DNA): TGCAGTGCGGTAGGGACTAGCGGGAGGGGTGAGCAGTACTTC. The V gene is TRBV20-1, the J gene TRBJ2-7; the match to TRBD2 covers 16 bases. The CDR3 has 14 amino acids. CDR1 DFQATT and CDR2 SNEGSKA come from the germline V gene (reference sequence). V trimming: 6 bases; J trimming: 7 bases; junction bases outside the gene matches: 6.

As for this clonotype: A read error may be the cause here, since a much bigger clone is one base away. CDR3 nucleotide sequence: TGTGCCAGCAGCCAAGATTTGACTTCCTACGAGCAGTACTTC. It codes for CASSQDLTSYEQYF. The chain couples TRBV4-2 to TRBJ2-7; D is uncertain. Trimming shortened V by 0 bases and J by 1 base, and 7 bases separated the two germline ends. Germline CDR1 is LGHNA and CDR2 is YNFKEQ. The CDR3 runs to 14 residues.

Note on this clonotype: An end of the junction differs from the germline gene, which may be a read error. The chain couples TRBV24-1 to TRBJ1-1; TRBD1 is a possible D gene (5 bases). CDR1 is KGHDR and CDR2 is SFDVKD in the germline V gene. There are 11 residues in the CDR3. DNA for the CDR3: TGTGCTACCAGGTTGGGGGTTGAAGCTTTCTTT. Its protein is CATRLGVEAFF.

This clonotype was observed a handful of times. The V gene is TRBV30, the J gene TRBJ1-1; D unclear. Germline values: CDR1 GTSNPN, CDR2 SVGIG (reference sequence). The CDR3 has 16 amino acids. Trimming pared 2 bases from V and 2 bases from J, leaving 18 bases between. The CDR3 sequence: CAWSSPGGSRNTEAFF. As DNA, the CDR3 is TGTGCCTGGAGTTCCCCGGGAGGCTCCAGAAACACTGAAGCTTTCTTT.

This clonotype was counted at least ten times. The rearrangement uses TRBV5-1 and TRBJ2-5; 9 bases are a match to TRBD2. Per germline, CDR1 SGHRS and CDR2 YFSETQ. The CDR3 length is 16 residues. V lost 4 bases to trimming and J lost 1 base; unmatched junction nucleotides: 8. The CDR3 nucleotides read TGCGCCAGCAGCCCGGCTGGGCGGGAGGGCCAAGAGACCCAGTACTTC. This encodes CASSPAGREGQETQYF.

The chain has TRBV7-6 and TRBJ1-6; the D gene is possibly TRBD1 (5 bases). The germline CDR1 and CDR2 sequences are SGHVS and FNYEAQ. This CDR3 comprises 16 residues. Trimming took 4 bases from V and 5 from J, leaving 15 bases between them. This CDR3 reads CASSSPGVGDNSPLHF. DNA for the CDR3: TGTGCCAGCAGCTCCCCGGGGGTCGGTGATAATTCACCCCTCCACTTT. The full variable domain, its missing parts supplied by reference TRBV7-6 and TRBJ1-6, is GAGVSQSPRYKVTKRGQDVALRCDPISGHVSLYWYRQALGQGPEFLTYFNYEAQQDKSGLPNDRFSAERPEGSISTLTIQRTEQRDSAMYRCASSSPGVGDNSPLHFGNGTRLTVT.

The V and J genes are TRBV19 and TRBJ2-5; tentative D call: TRBD1 (6 bases). This CDR3 comprises 15 residues. In germline, CDR1 is LNHDA, CDR2 SQIVND (reference sequence). Deletions cut 1 base from V and 4 bases from J, with 13 bases between. The CDR3 nucleotides read TGTGCCAGTAGTATAGGAACAGGGAGTATAGAGACCCAGTACTTC. It specifies CASSIGTGSIETQYF.

The rearrangement joins TRBV27 to TRBJ1-5; D perhaps matches TRBD1 (5 bases). Germline V gene lookup returns CDR1 MNHEY and CDR2 SMNVEV (reference sequence). Trimming removed 6 bases from V and 3 bases from J, with 12 bases in between. This CDR3 spans 14 amino acids. CDR3 nucleotides: TGTGCCAGCAGCGCGGGGCGCAACAATCAGCCCCAGCATTTT. Translated, it gives CASSAGRNNQPQHF.

This clonotype was seen ten or more times. The chain couples TRBV5-1 to TRBJ2-7, with 9 bases lining up with TRBD1. CDR1 and CDR2 from the germline V gene are SGHRS and YFSETQ. J gave up 5 bases and V 1 base, and 13 bases lay outside the gene matches. The CDR3 is 17 amino acids. The DNA for the CDR3 is TGCGCCAGCAGCTTGTACCCGGAGGGACAGGGAACCCACGAGCAGTACTTC. Translated, it gives CASSLYPEGQGTHEQYF.

Worth noting for this clonotype: At one end, the junction sequence differs from germline, possibly due to a read error. The chain uses TRBV11-1 and TRBJ2-1; 9 positions match TRBD1. This CDR3 is built from 14 residues. Germline CDR1 and CDR2: SGHAT and FQDESV (reference sequence). The CDR3 nucleotides read TGTGCCAGCAGCCCCCTTAAGATTTGGACAGGGGACGCCTTC. Amino acid sequence: CASSPLKIWTGDAF.

This clonotype has a handful of counts. This rearrangement joins TRBV10-3 to TRBJ2-7; D is ambiguous. CDR1 and CDR2 from the germline V gene are ENHRY and SYGVKD. The CDR3 totals 13 residues. Trimming cost V 4 bases and J 9 bases, with 16 bases left between them. In DNA form, the CDR3 reads TGTGCCATCAGTGGAAGCACAGCTGAAGTGCAGTACTTC. It yields the protein CAISGSTAEVQYF.

The CDR3 nucleotides are TGCGCCAGCAGCCAAGAAAGGGGGTATAACACCGGGGAGCTGTTTTTT. The encoded protein is CASSQERGYNTGELFF. The V call is TRBV4-3, the J call TRBJ2-2; D is possibly TRBD1 (6 bases). This CDR3 has 16 residues. V was trimmed by 0 bases and J by 2 bases, leaving 10 bases between them. Germline values: CDR1 LGHNA, CDR2 YSLEER.

The J gene is TRBJ2-3, the V gene TRBV11-2; maybe TRBD1 (5 bases). The CDR3 totals 17 residues. The V end was cut by 0 bases, the J end by 2 bases, with 15 bases between. Germline values: CDR1 SGHAT, CDR2 FQNNGV. DNA of the CDR3: TGTGCCAGCAGCTTAGATATGGGGCAGACCCACACAGATACGCAGTATTTT. It encodes CASSLDMGQTHTDTQYF.